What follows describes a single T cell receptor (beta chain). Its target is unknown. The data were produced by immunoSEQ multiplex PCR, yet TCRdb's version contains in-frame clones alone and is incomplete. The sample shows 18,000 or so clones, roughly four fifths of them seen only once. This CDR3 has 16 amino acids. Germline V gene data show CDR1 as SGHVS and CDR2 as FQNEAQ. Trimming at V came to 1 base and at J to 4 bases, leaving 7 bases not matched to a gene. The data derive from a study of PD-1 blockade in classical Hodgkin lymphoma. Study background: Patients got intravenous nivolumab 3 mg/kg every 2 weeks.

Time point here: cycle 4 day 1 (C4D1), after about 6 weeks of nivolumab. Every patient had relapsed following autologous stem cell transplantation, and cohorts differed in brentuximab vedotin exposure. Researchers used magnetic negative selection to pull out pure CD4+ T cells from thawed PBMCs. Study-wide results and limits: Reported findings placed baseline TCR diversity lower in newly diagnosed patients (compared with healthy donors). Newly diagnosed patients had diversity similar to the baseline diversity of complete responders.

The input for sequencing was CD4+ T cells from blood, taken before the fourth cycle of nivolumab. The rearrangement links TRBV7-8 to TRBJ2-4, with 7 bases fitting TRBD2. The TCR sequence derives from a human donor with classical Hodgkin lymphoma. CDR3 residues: CASSLGALAVKNIQYF. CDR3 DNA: TGTGCCAGCAGCTTAGGAGCGCTAGCGGTGAAAAACATTCAGTACTTC.